These 18 T cell receptor beta chains share one sample of origin, sequenced in a study of T cell changes during pregnancy in multiple sclerosis. Sequencing used immunoSEQ multiplex PCR; TCRdb keeps in-frame clones, though not all of them. The profile covers over 65,000 clones, with more than 85% appearing a single time and under 3% taken by the ten largest. The sequences come from peripheral blood, collected in the first trimester of pregnancy. The receptors come from a female donor with multiple sclerosis, enrolled in a pregnancy study.

This clone was recorded a few times. This sequence joins TRBV29-1 and TRBJ2-5, with 7 nucleotides matching TRBD1. The germline V gene encodes CDR1 SQVTM and CDR2 ANQGSEA. With 8 bases clipped from V and 7 bases from J, the junction kept 13 bases outside the gene matches. This CDR3 is 13 amino acids long. In DNA, the CDR3 is TGCAGCCATATTCAAGGGACAGCCGGGACCCAGTACTTC. Its translation: CSHIQGTAGTQYF.

The genes are TRBV5-1 and TRBJ1-1, with 9 nucleotides matching TRBD1. The CDR3 has 15 amino acids. The V gene end was trimmed by 4 bases and the J gene end by 5 bases; junction bases not matched to a gene: 9. Germline V gives CDR1 SGHRS, CDR2 YFSETQ. The CDR3 sequence is CASSGGDRDSTEAFF. CDR3 bases: TGCGCCAGCAGCGGGGGGGACAGGGATTCGACTGAAGCTTTCTTT.

V usage is TRBV5-3 and J usage is TRBJ2-7; a weak D match, TRBD2 (5 bases). TRBV5-3 falls under the ORF class, with uncertain function. CDR3 length equals 14 residues. V lost 2 bases to trimming and J lost 7 bases, with 16 bases between them. The CDR3 bases are TGTGCCAGAAGCTTTAAGACTATTCTACGGGAGCAGTACTTC. Protein: CARSFKTILREQYF.

V gene TRBV6-5 combines with J gene TRBJ1-2; 7 bases agree with TRBD1. Germline CDR1 and CDR2: MNHEY and SVGAGI. The CDR3 runs to 14 residues. With V trimmed by 5 bases and J by 4 bases, 7 bases remained unmatched. CDR3 protein: CASSPSQGVYGYTF. CDR3 coding DNA: TGTGCCAGCAGTCCCTCGCAGGGGGTCTATGGCTACACCTTC.

The rearrangement links TRBV5-6 to TRBJ2-6; TRBD2 is a possible D gene (6 bases). CDR3 length equals 17 residues. V was clipped by 2 bases and J by 0 bases, with 12 bases between them. The germline V gene encodes CDR1 SGHDT and CDR2 YYEEEE. In DNA, the CDR3 is TGTGCCAGCAGCTTTGCGGGACGCGGCTCTGGGGCCAACGTCCTGACTTTC. This translates into CASSFAGRGSGANVLTF.

The rearrangement links TRBV11-2 to TRBJ1-3, with 7 bases aligning to TRBD1. The CDR3 has 17 amino acids. V gave up 5 bases and J gave up 3 bases; unmatched junction bases: 13. The germline CDR1 and CDR2 sequences are SGHAT and FQNNGV. The CDR3 region is CASSRLPTTGSGNTIYF. The DNA of the CDR3 is TGTGCCAGCAGCAGACTCCCGACGACAGGGAGTGGAAACACCATATATTTT.

This chain uses TRBV28 with TRBJ2-6; D ambiguous. The CDR3 totals 14 residues. Germline V gives CDR1 MDHEN, CDR2 SYDVKM. Trimming removed 6 bases at V and 0 bases at J, with 6 bases between. The CDR3 coding sequence is TGTGCCAGCAGGTGGAGCTCTGGGGCCAACGTCCTGACTTTC. It translates to CASRWSSGANVLTF.

This chain links TRBV7-8 with TRBJ2-3; 14 bases are a match to TRBD2. The V and J ends lost 4 bases and 4 bases, in that order; junction bases with no gene match: 4. CDR1 SGHVS and CDR2 FQNEAQ come from the germline V gene. The CDR3 is made up of 16 amino acids. The CDR3 nucleotides are TGTGCCAGCAGCTCGTTGACTAGCGGGGGGGCAGATACGCAGTATTTT. Protein: CASSSLTSGGADTQYF.

V usage is TRBV29-1 and J usage is TRBJ1-1; unclear D gene. Germline CDR1 reads SQVTM; CDR2 reads ANQGSEA. This CDR3 is 15 amino acids long. Trimming pared 1 base from V and 1 base from J, leaving 13 bases between. DNA for the CDR3: TGCAGCGTTGAAGTACGCAGGTACGAGAACACTGAAGCTTTCTTT. Its translation: CSVEVRRYENTEAFF.

This chain joins TRBV5-6 and TRBJ2-3; 7 nucleotides line up with TRBD2. CDR3 size: 11 residues. Germline CDR1 reads SGHDT; CDR2 reads YYEEEE. With 6 bases clipped from V and 6 bases from J, the junction kept 1 base outside the gene matches. The CDR3 DNA reads TGTGCCAGCACCGGGGGGGATACGCAGTATTTT. The encoded protein is CASTGGDTQYF.

The rearrangement uses TRBV27 and TRBJ1-1; 7 bases map to TRBD1. Germline CDR1 MNHEY, CDR2 SMNVEV (reference sequence). The CDR3 is 16 residues long. Trimming at V came to 2 bases and at J to 3 bases, leaving 9 bases not matched to a gene. The CDR3 here is CASSLRGGRGYTEAFF. The CDR3 coding sequence is TGTGCCAGCAGTTTACGGGGGGGCAGGGGGTACACTGAAGCTTTCTTT.

This chain joins TRBV5-1 and TRBJ2-2; D call uncertain. The ends were cut back, 2 bases at V and 1 base at J, with 3 bases in the middle. CDR1 is SGHRS, CDR2 YFSETQ, per germline. This CDR3 has 13 residues. Written as DNA, the CDR3 is TGCGCCAGCAGCTTCCAGAACACCGGGGAGCTGTTTTTT. This codes for CASSFQNTGELFF.

V usage is TRBV7-2 and J usage is TRBJ1-1; no firm D call. The CDR3 runs 13 residues. Germline values: CDR1 SGHTA, CDR2 FQGNSA. V lost 1 base, J lost 4 bases, and 7 bases lay in between. CDR3 in amino acids: CASSLVAGTEAFF. CDR3 DNA: TGTGCCAGCAGCTTAGTCGCAGGCACTGAAGCTTTCTTT.

This rearrangement joins TRBV7-6 to TRBJ2-1; D may be TRBD1 (6 bases). The CDR3 totals 17 residues. Trimming pared 1 base from V and 7 bases from J, leaving 20 bases between. Germline lookup yields CDR1 SGHVS and CDR2 FNYEAQ. The CDR3 region is CASSLGAFRGGENEQFF. The CDR3 DNA follows: TGTGCCAGCAGCTTAGGGGCTTTTAGAGGGGGAGAAAATGAGCAGTTCTTC. The full variable domain, in which reference TRBV7-6 and TRBJ2-1 provide the parts outside the CDR3, is GAGVSQSPRYKVTKRGQDVALRCDPISGHVSLYWYRQALGQGPEFLTYFNYEAQQDKSGLPNDRFSAERPEGSISTLTIQRTEQRDSAMYRCASSLGAFRGGENEQFFGPGTRLTVL.

The V and J genes are TRBV2 and TRBJ1-1; a weak D match, TRBD1 (6 bases). Trimming left V 8 bases short and J 0 bases short, with 13 bases between. In germline, CDR1 is SNHLY, CDR2 FYNNEI. CDR3 length: 14 amino acids. The CDR3 is CASGPGTMNTEAFF. In DNA form, the CDR3 reads TGTGCCAGCGGACCCGGGACAATGAACACTGAAGCTTTCTTT.

This sequence joins TRBV29-1 and TRBJ2-4; the D gene is possibly TRBD1 (7 bases). CDR1 SQVTM and CDR2 ANQGSEA come from the germline V gene. V shed 4 bases and J shed 5 bases, with 12 bases lying between them. The CDR3 has 13 residues. The CDR3 is CSVGQGGENIQYF. DNA of the CDR3: TGCAGCGTTGGACAGGGAGGAGAAAACATTCAGTACTTC. The variable domain in full, completed from reference TRBV29-1 and TRBJ2-4, reads SAVISQKPSRDICQRGTSLTIQCQVDSQVTMMFWYRQQPGQSLTLIATANQGSEATYESGFVIDKFPISRPNLTFSTLTVSNMSPEDSSIYLCSVGQGGENIQYFGAGTRLSVL.

The chain has TRBV7-8 and TRBJ2-3, with TRBD1 as a possible D gene (6 bases). Trimming cost V 6 bases and J 8 bases, with 15 bases left between them. Germline CDR1 SGHVS, CDR2 FQNEAQ. CDR3 length: 13 residues. The CDR3 DNA is TGTGCCAGCAGTACCGGGACACATCTTACGCAGTATTTT. Translating it yields CASSTGTHLTQYF.

The chain carries TRBV28 and TRBJ1-5, with TRBD1 identical over 7 bases. The CDR3 totals 14 residues. The V gene end was trimmed by 8 bases and the J gene end by 6 bases; junction bases not matched to a gene: 10. CDR1 is MDHEN, CDR2 SYDVKM, per germline. The CDR3 is CASLGRRGSQPQHF. The CDR3 DNA reads TGTGCCAGCCTGGGGCGCAGGGGGTCTCAGCCCCAGCATTTT.